The entry that follows covers one TCR beta chain sequence. Its antigen is currently unknown. Pooling covered second doses at about 4 or about 12 weeks. TCRdb's table, derived via immunoSEQ multiplex PCR, lists solely in-frame clones and lacks some. The sample lists roughly 150,000 clones, about 89% occurring once. This record comes from a study of T cell responses to AZD1222 COVID-19 vaccine. Trimming removed 6 bases from V and 5 bases from J, with 11 bases in between. This CDR3 comprises 12 residues. CDR1 is KGHSH and CDR2 is LQKENI in the germline V gene. Study-wide findings and caveats: Across the whole spike, CD4 TCRs peaked at regions 160-218 and 743-854. Possibly, clonal diversity was underestimated; donors were largely white British and included more females.

This receptor was obtained from an adult who received the AZD1222 COVID-19 vaccine. This chain joins TRBV18 and TRBJ2-7; D might be TRBD1 (5 bases). Source: peripheral blood, taken 28 days after the second AZD1222 dose. CDR3 nucleotide sequence: TGTGCCAGCTCTAGGCAAGGGGACGAGCAGTACTTC. Amino acids: CASSRQGDEQYF. Full variable domain (missing parts from reference TRBV18 and TRBJ2-7): NAGVMQNPRHLVRRRGQEARLRCSPMKGHSHVYWYRQLPEEGLKFMVYLQKENIIDESGMPKERFSAEFPKEGPSILRIQQVVRGDSAAYFCASSRQGDEQYFGPGTRLTVT.